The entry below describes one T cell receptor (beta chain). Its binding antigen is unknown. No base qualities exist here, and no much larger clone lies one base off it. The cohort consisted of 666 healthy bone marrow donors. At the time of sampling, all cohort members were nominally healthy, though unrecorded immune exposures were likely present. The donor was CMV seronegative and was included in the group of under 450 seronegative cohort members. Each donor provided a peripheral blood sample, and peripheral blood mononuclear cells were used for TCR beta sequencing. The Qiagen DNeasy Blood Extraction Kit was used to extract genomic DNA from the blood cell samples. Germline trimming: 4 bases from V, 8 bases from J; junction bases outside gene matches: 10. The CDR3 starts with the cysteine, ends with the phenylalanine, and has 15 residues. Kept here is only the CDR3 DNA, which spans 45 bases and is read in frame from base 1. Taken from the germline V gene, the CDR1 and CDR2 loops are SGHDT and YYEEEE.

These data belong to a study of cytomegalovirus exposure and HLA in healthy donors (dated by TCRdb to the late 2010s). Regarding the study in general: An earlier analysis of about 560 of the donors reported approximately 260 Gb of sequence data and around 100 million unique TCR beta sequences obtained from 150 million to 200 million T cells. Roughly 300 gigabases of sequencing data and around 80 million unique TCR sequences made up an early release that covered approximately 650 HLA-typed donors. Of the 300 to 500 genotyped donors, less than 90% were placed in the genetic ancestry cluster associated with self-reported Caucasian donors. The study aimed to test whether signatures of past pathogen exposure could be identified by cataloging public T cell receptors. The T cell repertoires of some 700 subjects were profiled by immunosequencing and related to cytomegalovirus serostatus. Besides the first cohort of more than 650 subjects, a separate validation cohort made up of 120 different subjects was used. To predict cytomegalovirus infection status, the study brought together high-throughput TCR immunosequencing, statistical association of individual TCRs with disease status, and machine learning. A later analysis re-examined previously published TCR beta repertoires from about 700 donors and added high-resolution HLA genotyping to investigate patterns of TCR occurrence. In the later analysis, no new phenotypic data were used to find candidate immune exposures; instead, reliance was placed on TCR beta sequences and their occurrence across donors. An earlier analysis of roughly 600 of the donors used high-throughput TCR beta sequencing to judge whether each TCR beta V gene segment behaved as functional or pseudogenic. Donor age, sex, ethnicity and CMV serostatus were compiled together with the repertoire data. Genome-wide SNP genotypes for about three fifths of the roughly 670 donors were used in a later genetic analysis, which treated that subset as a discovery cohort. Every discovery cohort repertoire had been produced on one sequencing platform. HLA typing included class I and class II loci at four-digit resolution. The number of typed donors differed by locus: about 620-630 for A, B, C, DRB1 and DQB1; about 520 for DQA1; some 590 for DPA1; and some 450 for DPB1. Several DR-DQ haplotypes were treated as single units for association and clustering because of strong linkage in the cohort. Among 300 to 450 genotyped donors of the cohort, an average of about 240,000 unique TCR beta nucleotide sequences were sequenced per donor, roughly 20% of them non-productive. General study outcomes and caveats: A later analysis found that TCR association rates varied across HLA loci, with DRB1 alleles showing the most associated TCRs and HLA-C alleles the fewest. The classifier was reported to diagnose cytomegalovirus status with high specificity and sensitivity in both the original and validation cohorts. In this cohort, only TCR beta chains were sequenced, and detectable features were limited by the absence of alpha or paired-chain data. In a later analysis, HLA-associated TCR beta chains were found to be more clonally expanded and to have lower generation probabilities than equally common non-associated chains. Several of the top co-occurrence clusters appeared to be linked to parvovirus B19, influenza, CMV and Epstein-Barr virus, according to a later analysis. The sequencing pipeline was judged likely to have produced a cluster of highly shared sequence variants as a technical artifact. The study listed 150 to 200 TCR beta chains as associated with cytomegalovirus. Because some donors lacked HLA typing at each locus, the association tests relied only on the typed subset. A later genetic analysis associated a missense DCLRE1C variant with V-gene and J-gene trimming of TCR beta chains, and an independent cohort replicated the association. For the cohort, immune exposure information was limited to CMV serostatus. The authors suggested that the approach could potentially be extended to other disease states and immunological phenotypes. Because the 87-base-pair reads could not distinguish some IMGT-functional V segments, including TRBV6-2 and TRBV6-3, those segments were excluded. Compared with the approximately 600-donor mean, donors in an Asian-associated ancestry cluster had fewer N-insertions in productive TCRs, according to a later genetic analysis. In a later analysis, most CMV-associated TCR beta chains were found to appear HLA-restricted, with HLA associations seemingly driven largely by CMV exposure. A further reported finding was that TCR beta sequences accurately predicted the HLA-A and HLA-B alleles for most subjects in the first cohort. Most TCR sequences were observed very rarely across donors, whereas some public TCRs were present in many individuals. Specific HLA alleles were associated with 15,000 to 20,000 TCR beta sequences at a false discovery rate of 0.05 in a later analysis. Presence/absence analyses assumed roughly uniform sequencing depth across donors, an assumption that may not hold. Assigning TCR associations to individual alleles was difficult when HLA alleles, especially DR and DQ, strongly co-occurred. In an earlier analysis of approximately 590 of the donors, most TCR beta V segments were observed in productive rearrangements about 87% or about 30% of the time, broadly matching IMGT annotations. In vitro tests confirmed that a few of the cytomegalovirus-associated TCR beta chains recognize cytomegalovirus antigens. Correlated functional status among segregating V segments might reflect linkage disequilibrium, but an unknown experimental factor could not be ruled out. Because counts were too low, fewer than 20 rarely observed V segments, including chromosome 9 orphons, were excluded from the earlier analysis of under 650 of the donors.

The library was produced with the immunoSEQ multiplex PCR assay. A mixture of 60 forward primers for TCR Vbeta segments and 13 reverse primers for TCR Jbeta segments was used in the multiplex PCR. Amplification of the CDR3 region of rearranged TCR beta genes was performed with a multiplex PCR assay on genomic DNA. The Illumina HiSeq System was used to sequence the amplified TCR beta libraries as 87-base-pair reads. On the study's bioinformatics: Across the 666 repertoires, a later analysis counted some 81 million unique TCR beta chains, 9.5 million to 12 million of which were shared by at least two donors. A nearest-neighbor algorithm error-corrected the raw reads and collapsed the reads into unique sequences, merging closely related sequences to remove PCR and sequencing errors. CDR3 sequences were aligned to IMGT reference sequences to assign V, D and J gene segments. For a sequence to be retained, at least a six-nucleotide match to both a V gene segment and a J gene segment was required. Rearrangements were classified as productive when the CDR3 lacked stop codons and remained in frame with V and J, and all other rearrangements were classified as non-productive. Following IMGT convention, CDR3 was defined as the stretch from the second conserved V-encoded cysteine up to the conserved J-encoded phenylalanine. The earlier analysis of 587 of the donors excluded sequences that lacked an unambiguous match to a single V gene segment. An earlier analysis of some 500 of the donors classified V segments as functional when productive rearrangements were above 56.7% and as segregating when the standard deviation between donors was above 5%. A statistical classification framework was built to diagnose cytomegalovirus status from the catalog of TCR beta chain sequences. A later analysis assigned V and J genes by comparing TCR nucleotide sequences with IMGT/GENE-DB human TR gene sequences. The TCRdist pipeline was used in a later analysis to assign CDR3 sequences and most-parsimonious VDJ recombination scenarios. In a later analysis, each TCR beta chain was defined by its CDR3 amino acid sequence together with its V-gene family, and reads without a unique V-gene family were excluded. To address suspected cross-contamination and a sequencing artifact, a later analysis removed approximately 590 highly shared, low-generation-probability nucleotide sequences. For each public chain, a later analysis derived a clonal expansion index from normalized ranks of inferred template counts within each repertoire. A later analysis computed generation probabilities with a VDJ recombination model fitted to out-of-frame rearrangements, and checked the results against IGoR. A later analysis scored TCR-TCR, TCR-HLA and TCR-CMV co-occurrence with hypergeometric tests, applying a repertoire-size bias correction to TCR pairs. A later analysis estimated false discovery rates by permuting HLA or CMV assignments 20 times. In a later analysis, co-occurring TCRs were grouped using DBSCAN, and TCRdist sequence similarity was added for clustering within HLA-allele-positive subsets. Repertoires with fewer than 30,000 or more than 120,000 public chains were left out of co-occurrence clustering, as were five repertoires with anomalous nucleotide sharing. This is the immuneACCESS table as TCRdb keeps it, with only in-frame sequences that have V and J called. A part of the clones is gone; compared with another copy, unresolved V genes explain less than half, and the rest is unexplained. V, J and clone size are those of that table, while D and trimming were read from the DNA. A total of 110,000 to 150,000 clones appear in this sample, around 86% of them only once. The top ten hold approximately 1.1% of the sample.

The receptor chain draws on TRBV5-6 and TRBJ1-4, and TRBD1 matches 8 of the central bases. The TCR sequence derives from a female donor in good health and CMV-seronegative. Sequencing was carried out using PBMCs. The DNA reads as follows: TGTGCCAGCAGCCGTGACAGGGGAGTCGGGGAAAAACTGTTTTTT. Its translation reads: CASSRDRGVGEKLFF.